A single sample gave rise to the 19 T cell receptor beta chains below, sequenced in a study of T-cell memory formation after mild COVID-19. TCRdb re-analysed the 5' RACE reads in MiXCR, keeping a single row per CDR3 protein. The sample includes 95,000 to 120,000 distinct CDR3 sequences, 22% of them seen just once. The material sequenced was PBMCs or a T cell subset sorted from them (not recorded which). These receptors were taken from a man between 18 and 29 years old who had mild COVID-19 (a few samples of this study predate the infection). Cell type and time point are not known.

V and J are TRBV14 and TRBJ2-4; D uncertain. CDR1 and CDR2 (germline): SGHDN, FVKESK. The CDR3 has 13 amino acids. V lost 3 bases and J lost 7, with 10 bases in between. CDR3 coding DNA: TGTGCCAGCAGCCATCGATACTCGAACATTCAGTACTTC. As protein: CASSHRYSNIQYF.

Only a few counts were recorded for this clonotype. The rearrangement links TRBV27 to TRBJ1-6; D is possibly TRBD1 (5 bases). The CDR3 totals 16 residues. Deletions cut 7 bases from V and 0 bases from J, with 13 bases between. The germline V gene encodes CDR1 MNHEY and CDR2 SMNVEV (reference sequence). The CDR3 reads CASKGTTSSYNSPLHF. The DNA for the CDR3 is TGTGCCAGCAAAGGGACGACCAGCTCCTATAATTCACCCCTCCACTTT.

This chain uses TRBV20-1 with TRBJ1-1; 7 bases align to TRBD1. The CDR3 sequence is 12 residues long. The germline V gene has CDR1 DFQATT and CDR2 SNEGSKA (reference sequence). The CDR3 DNA reads as TGCAGCCCCAGGCAGGGGGTCACTGAAGCTTTCTTT. This sequence encodes CSPRQGVTEAFF.

CDR3 amino acids: CASSALGRDEQFF. The CDR3 DNA follows: TGTGCCAGCAGCGCTTTGGGGCGCGATGAGCAGTTCTTC. This rearrangement joins TRBV7-3 to TRBJ2-1; possible D gene TRBD1, 5 bases. From germline, CDR1 is SGHTA and CDR2 FQGTGA. The V and J ends lost 5 bases and 8 bases respectively, with 13 bases between them. The CDR3 extends over 13 amino acids.

The J gene is TRBJ2-5, the V gene TRBV12-3 or TRBV12-4, with a tentative D call TRBD2 (5 bases). The V and J ends lost 5 bases and 0 bases respectively, with 7 bases between them. The CDR3 is 13 residues long. Here the CDR3 reads CASSPDYQETQYF. CDR3 DNA: TGTGCCAGCAGTCCGGACTACCAAGAGACCCAGTACTTC.

The DNA of the CDR3 is TGTGCCAGCAGCGTAGCAGGGGGCGGAGAGACCCAGTACTTC. It codes for CASSVAGGGETQYF. The J gene is TRBJ2-5, the V gene TRBV9; 8 bases line up with TRBD1. Looked up from germline, CDR1 is SGDLS and CDR2 is YYNGEE. After removal of 0 bases from V and 4 bases from J, the junction contained 2 bases not matched to a gene. The CDR3 length is 14 residues. Full variable domain (remainder filled in from reference TRBV9 and TRBJ2-5): DSGVTQTPKHLITATGQRVTLRCSPRSGDLSVYWYQQSLDQGLQFLIQYYNGEERAKGNILERFSAQQFPDLHSELNLSSLELGDSALYFCASSVAGGGETQYFGPGTRLLVL.

This clonotype was recorded a few times. The rearrangement uses TRBV10-3 and TRBJ1-2; 9 bases match TRBD1. The germline CDR1 and CDR2 sequences are ENHRY and SYGVKD. After removal of 5 bases from V and 4 bases from J, the junction contained 5 bases not matched to a gene. This CDR3 spans 14 amino acids. CDR3 DNA sequence: TGTGCCATCAGTCCCGGGACAGGGTTCTATGGCTACACCTTC. Translating gives CAISPGTGFYGYTF.

The V call is TRBV5-1, the J call TRBJ2-1; D remains ambiguous. Germline-derived CDR1 and CDR2 are SGHRS and YFSETQ. This CDR3 has 14 residues. Trimming took off 6 bases at V and 8 bases at J, with 18 bases between the two ends. For the CDR3, the DNA is TGCGCCAGCACAGAGGTCTCTCCTAGGGATGAGCAGTTCTTC. Protein: CASTEVSPRDEQFF.

The gene calls are TRBV7-9 and TRBJ1-1, with a weak D call TRBD1 (5 bases). Between the trimmed V and J ends, which lost 0 bases and 3 bases, there was a span of 8 bases. Germline V gene lookup returns CDR1 SEHNR and CDR2 FQNEAQ (reference sequence). This CDR3 has 14 residues. CDR3 sequence (DNA): TGTGCCAGCAGCTTAGCAGGGGTCTACACTGAAGCTTTCTTT. It translates to CASSLAGVYTEAFF.

This clonotype was seen a handful of times. The genes are TRBV7-6 and TRBJ2-7; the match to TRBD2 covers 9 bases. Per germline, CDR1 SGHVS and CDR2 FNYEAQ. The trim removed 1 base at V and 5 bases at J, leaving 6 bases unmatched. The CDR3 has 15 residues. The CDR3 DNA reads as TGTGCCAGCAGCTTAGGCGGGGGGGCCAACGACGAGCAGTACTTC. This gives the protein CASSLGGGANDEQYF. The whole variable domain, remainder taken from reference TRBV7-6 and TRBJ2-7, is GAGVSQSPRYKVTKRGQDVALRCDPISGHVSLYWYRQALGQGPEFLTYFNYEAQQDKSGLPNDRFSAERPEGSISTLTIQRTEQRDSAMYRCASSLGGGANDEQYFGPGTRLTVT.

The chain employs TRBV7-9 and TRBJ2-2, with a tentative D call TRBD2 (6 bases). Germline V gene lookup returns CDR1 SEHNR and CDR2 FQNEAQ (reference sequence). The CDR3 spans 15 residues. V was cut by 8 bases and J by 8 bases, with 21 bases left in between. The CDR3 bases are TGTGCCAGCCGGGAGCGGGTCCTAGGGACTGGGGAGCTGTTTTTT. The encoded protein is CASRERVLGTGELFF.

The chain has TRBV24-1 and TRBJ2-5; weak D call: TRBD1 (6 bases). V lost 5 bases and J lost 5, with 11 bases in between. This CDR3 has 13 residues. CDR1 is KGHDR and CDR2 is SFDVKD in the germline V gene. For the CDR3, the DNA is TGTGCCACCAGTGTTGCAGGGGAGGAGACCCAGTACTTC. Protein product: CATSVAGEETQYF.

This clonotype was picked up a small number of times. V and J are TRBV29-1 and TRBJ2-7; 10 bases are a match to TRBD1. The CDR3 is 14 amino acids. Germline V gene sequence: CDR1 SQVTM, CDR2 ANQGSEA. Trimming at V came to 6 bases and at J to 3 bases, leaving 8 bases not matched to a gene. The CDR3 reads CSVSPGQGFYEQYF. The DNA of the CDR3 is TGCAGCGTCTCACCGGGACAGGGGTTCTACGAGCAGTACTTC.

The table lists this clonotype with a few counts. The V call is TRBV10-3, the J call TRBJ2-2, with 9 positions matching TRBD1. J was trimmed by 7 bases and V by 2 bases; bases with no gene match: 5. The CDR3 length is 15 residues. Germline lookup yields CDR1 ENHRY and CDR2 SYGVKD. This CDR3 is CAISEIGQGNGELFF. Here the CDR3 DNA reads TGTGCCATCAGTGAGATAGGACAGGGGAACGGGGAGCTGTTTTTT.

This clonotype was seen many times. This chain connects TRBV5-1 to TRBJ1-1, with 8 bases fitting TRBD1. Germline loops: CDR1 SGHRS, CDR2 YFSETQ. V shed 4 bases, J shed 2 bases, and the junction held 4 bases outside the gene matches. The CDR3 loop spans 14 amino acids. The CDR3 loop reads CASSHGQGNTEAFF. CDR3 nucleotide sequence: TGCGCCAGCAGCCACGGACAGGGAAACACTGAAGCTTTCTTT.

There are many counts of this clonotype. The rearrangement uses TRBV4-1 and TRBJ1-1, with D hard to call. CDR1 and CDR2 from the germline V gene are MGHRA and YSYEKL. With 5 bases removed from V and 1 base from J, the gap between germline ends came to 11 bases. The CDR3 consists of 14 residues. CDR3: CASSSRTGNTEAFF. The CDR3, as DNA: TGCGCCAGCAGCTCGCGGACGGGGAACACTGAAGCTTTCTTT.

As DNA, the CDR3 is TGTGCCAGCAGCACGCCAACAGATACGCAGTATTTT. Encoded protein: CASSTPTDTQYF. The rearrangement joins TRBV9 to TRBJ2-3; D is uncertain. CDR1 SGDLS and CDR2 YYNGEE come from the germline V gene. Between the trimmed V and J ends, which lost 4 bases and 3 bases, there was a span of 6 bases. This CDR3 is built from 12 residues.

This clonotype was seen more than once but under ten times. The chain couples TRBV12-3 or TRBV12-4 to TRBJ1-2; no definite D call. The CDR3 consists of 11 residues. V dropped 8 bases and J dropped 5 bases, with 9 bases sitting between them. The CDR3 DNA is TGTGCCAGCGATGGAGGGTATGGCTACACCTTC. Translating gives CASDGGYGYTF.

There are a few counts of this clonotype. The chain couples TRBV10-3 to TRBJ2-2, with D maybe TRBD2 (6 bases). This CDR3 is 14 amino acids long. Trimming left V 3 bases short and J 3 bases short, with 8 bases between. The V gene's germline CDR1 is ENHRY and CDR2 SYGVKD. The CDR3 nucleotides are TGTGCCATCAGTGATGGGGGGTACACCGGGGAGCTGTTTTTT. Its protein product is CAISDGGYTGELFF.